Listed below are T cell receptor beta chains from one sample, sequenced in a study of shared clonotypes between healthy human individuals. The method was immunoSEQ multiplex PCR; TCRdb's version includes in-frame clones alone and lacks a portion of them. In the table there are around 690,000 clones, 80% to 95% of which are singletons. Input material: memory CD8+ T cells from PBMCs. Receptors were obtained from a man in his late teens or twenties in good health. Some clones in this sample may be carry-over from other donors' samples. Each CDR3 is given with its conserved first and last residue. The order of the fields is clone size, J gene, CDR3 length, V gene, D gene, CDR3 DNA, CDR3 protein. The D gene is left open where the match is weak. Rows give clone size only sometimes, using once, few, many, or a class for an expanded clone.

abundance: -
j_gene: TRBJ1-1
len: 13
v_gene: TRBV2
d_gene: -
CDR3nt: TGTGCCAGCAGTGGCGAAGGTCGGGACCCACCTTTCTTT
CDR3aa: CASSGEGRDPPFF

abundance: -
j_gene: TRBJ2-7
len: 15
v_gene: TRBV27
d_gene: TRBD2
CDR3nt: TGTGCCACCGCTACTCGGACTAGCGGGACCTACGAGCAGTACTTC
CDR3aa: CATATRTSGTYEQYF

abundance: -
j_gene: TRBJ2-1
len: 18
v_gene: TRBV7-9
d_gene: TRBD2
CDR3nt: TGTGCCAGCAGCTTAGACAAGACTAGCGGGATATCCTACAATGAGCAGTTCTTC
CDR3aa: CASSLDKTSGISYNEQFF

abundance: -
j_gene: TRBJ2-5
len: 13
v_gene: TRBV9
d_gene: -
CDR3nt: TGTGCCAGCAGTGAAAACCTCCGAGAGACCCAGTACTTC
CDR3aa: CASSENLRETQYF

abundance: -
j_gene: TRBJ1-2
len: 18
v_gene: TRBV7-2
d_gene: -
CDR3nt: TGTGCCAGCAGCCATACTCTTGGGGAAGGGGCAGGAAACTATGGCTACACCTTC
CDR3aa: CASSHTLGEGAGNYGYTF

abundance: -
j_gene: TRBJ2-5
len: 17
v_gene: TRBV5-1
d_gene: TRBD2
CDR3nt: TGCGCCAGCAGCCTGGGACTAGCGGGAGTGCGGGAAGAGACCCAGTACTTC
CDR3aa: CASSLGLAGVREETQYF

abundance: -
j_gene: TRBJ1-5
len: 16
v_gene: TRBV15
d_gene: -
CDR3nt: TGTGCCACCAGCAGAGCTACAGGGTCAGGGAATCAGCCCCAGCATTTT
CDR3aa: CATSRATGSGNQPQHF

abundance: -
j_gene: TRBJ1-1
len: 11
v_gene: TRBV6-5
d_gene: -
CDR3nt: TGTGCCAGCATTATGAACACTGAAGCTTTCTTT
CDR3aa: CASIMNTEAFF

abundance: -
j_gene: TRBJ1-1
len: 13
v_gene: TRBV11-3
d_gene: -
CDR3nt: TGTGCCAGCAGCTTAGTGCCGAACACTGAAGCTTTCTTT
CDR3aa: CASSLVPNTEAFF

abundance: -
j_gene: TRBJ2-5
len: 11
v_gene: TRBV27
d_gene: -
CDR3nt: TGTGCCAGCACTGACCAAGAGACCCAGTACTTC
CDR3aa: CASTDQETQYF

abundance: -
j_gene: TRBJ1-2
len: 14
v_gene: TRBV28
d_gene: TRBD1
CDR3nt: TGTGCCAGCAGTTTGTCACAGGGGACTCTGGGCTACACCTTC
CDR3aa: CASSLSQGTLGYTF

abundance: -
j_gene: TRBJ2-7
len: 14
v_gene: TRBV27
d_gene: -
CDR3nt: TGTGCCAGCAGTTTAGTGCAAGGGGGCTACGAGCAGTACTTC
CDR3aa: CASSLVQGGYEQYF

abundance: -
j_gene: TRBJ2-3
len: 15
v_gene: TRBV7-3
d_gene: -
CDR3nt: TGTGCCAGCAGATCAGAAGGCTCCTTCACAGATACGCAGTATTTT
CDR3aa: CASRSEGSFTDTQYF

abundance: -
j_gene: TRBJ1-1
len: 14
v_gene: TRBV27
d_gene: -
CDR3nt: TGTGCCAGCATTCCAGGGGCAGCGAACACTGAAGCTTTCTTT
CDR3aa: CASIPGAANTEAFF

abundance: -
j_gene: TRBJ1-1
len: 15
v_gene: TRBV5-1
d_gene: -
CDR3nt: TGCGCCAGCAACTTGGGGTGGGGGTCTGACACTGAAGCTTTCTTT
CDR3aa: CASNLGWGSDTEAFF

abundance: once
j_gene: TRBJ2-2
len: 17
v_gene: TRBV9
d_gene: -
CDR3nt: TGTGCCAGCAGCCACCGACCCGTCCACCCGAACACCGGGGAGCTGTTTTTT
CDR3aa: CASSHRPVHPNTGELFF

abundance: -
j_gene: TRBJ2-3
len: 15
v_gene: TRBV7-2
d_gene: TRBD1
CDR3nt: TGTGCCAGCAGCTTAGACAGGGGGCGCATAGATACGCAGTATTTT
CDR3aa: CASSLDRGRIDTQYF

abundance: -
j_gene: TRBJ1-4
len: 16
v_gene: TRBV7-3
d_gene: TRBD1
CDR3nt: TGTGCCAGCAGCTTAAACCCCAGGGGGACTAATGAAAAACTGTTTTTT
CDR3aa: CASSLNPRGTNEKLFF

abundance: once
j_gene: TRBJ2-3
len: 13
v_gene: TRBV7-9
d_gene: TRBD2
CDR3nt: TGTGCCAGCAGCTTAAGCGGGAGGGACCATAGGTATTTT
CDR3aa: CASSLSGRDHRYF

abundance: -
j_gene: TRBJ2-5
len: 14
v_gene: TRBV19
d_gene: TRBD1
CDR3nt: TGTGCCAGTAGACAGGGGATAAACGAAGAGACCCAGTACTTC
CDR3aa: CASRQGINEETQYF

abundance: -
j_gene: TRBJ2-4
len: 13
v_gene: TRBV5-5
d_gene: -
CDR3nt: TGTGCCAGCAGTTTGGACGGGGCCGGCATTCAGTACTTC
CDR3aa: CASSLDGAGIQYF

abundance: -
j_gene: TRBJ1-1
len: 18
v_gene: TRBV27
d_gene: -
CDR3nt: TGTGCCAGCAGTTCCCGGGTGGCCGGCTTGGGAGTGAACACTGAAGCTTTCTTT
CDR3aa: CASSSRVAGLGVNTEAFF

abundance: -
j_gene: TRBJ2-3
len: 16
v_gene: TRBV7-9
d_gene: -
CDR3nt: TGTGCCAGCAGCCATCGAATAGCGGAGCGTACAGATACGCAGTATTTT
CDR3aa: CASSHRIAERTDTQYF

abundance: -
j_gene: TRBJ2-2
len: 16
v_gene: TRBV7-3
d_gene: TRBD2
CDR3nt: TGTGCCAGCAGCACGACTAGCGGGAGTAACACCGGGGAGCTGTTTTTT
CDR3aa: CASSTTSGSNTGELFF

abundance: -
j_gene: TRBJ2-7
len: 17
v_gene: TRBV4-3
d_gene: -
CDR3nt: TGCGCCAGCAGCCAAGAGTCCCAGGAATATGGCTCCTACGAGCAGTACTTC
CDR3aa: CASSQESQEYGSYEQYF

abundance: -
j_gene: TRBJ2-7
len: 14
v_gene: TRBV28
d_gene: -
CDR3nt: TGTGCCAGCAGTTTTGTAGCGGCGCCCAACGAGCAGTACTTC
CDR3aa: CASSFVAAPNEQYF

abundance: once
j_gene: TRBJ2-7
len: 15
v_gene: TRBV6-5
d_gene: TRBD2
CDR3nt: TGTGCCAGCAGCCCAAGCGGGAGGGGCTCCTACGAGCAGTACTTC
CDR3aa: CASSPSGRGSYEQYF

abundance: -
j_gene: TRBJ1-2
len: 14
v_gene: TRBV4-1
d_gene: -
CDR3nt: TGCGCCAGCAGCCAACCCATTAGCCGGGGAGGCTACACCTTC
CDR3aa: CASSQPISRGGYTF

abundance: -
j_gene: TRBJ2-7
len: 14
v_gene: TRBV5-6
d_gene: -
CDR3nt: TGTGCCAGCAGCTTGGACAGCGGCCGTAACGAGCAGTACTTC
CDR3aa: CASSLDSGRNEQYF

abundance: many
j_gene: TRBJ1-1
len: 13
v_gene: TRBV30
d_gene: -
CDR3nt: TGTGCCTGGAGTGCGGGAGGCATCCTAGAAGCTTTCTTT
CDR3aa: CAWSAGGILEAFF

abundance: -
j_gene: TRBJ1-1
len: 12
v_gene: TRBV10-3
d_gene: TRBD1
CDR3nt: TGTGCCATCAGTGATGACAGGGGAAAAGCTTTCTTT
CDR3aa: CAISDDRGKAFF

abundance: few
j_gene: TRBJ1-1
len: 13
v_gene: TRBV7-9
d_gene: -
CDR3nt: TGTGCCAGCAGCTTGGTGAAAAACACTGAAGCTTTCTTT
CDR3aa: CASSLVKNTEAFF

abundance: -
j_gene: TRBJ1-1
len: 14
v_gene: TRBV15
d_gene: -
CDR3nt: TGTGCCACCAGCGCCAGAGGAATGAACACTGAAGCTTTCTTT
CDR3aa: CATSARGMNTEAFF

abundance: -
j_gene: TRBJ2-1
len: 15
v_gene: TRBV19
d_gene: -
CDR3nt: TGTGCCAGTAGTATTCAAAGCCACTCCTACAATGAGCAGTTCTTC
CDR3aa: CASSIQSHSYNEQFF

abundance: -
j_gene: TRBJ2-1
len: 13
v_gene: TRBV27
d_gene: -
CDR3nt: TGTGCCAGCAGTTTAGCGAGCTACAATGAGCAGTTCTTC
CDR3aa: CASSLASYNEQFF

abundance: -
j_gene: TRBJ1-1
len: 13
v_gene: TRBV7-9
d_gene: -
CDR3nt: TGTGCCAGCAGCACGACAGAAGACACTGAAGCTTTCTTT
CDR3aa: CASSTTEDTEAFF

abundance: -
j_gene: TRBJ2-7
len: 13
v_gene: TRBV5-5
d_gene: -
CDR3nt: TGTGCCAGCAGCTTGGACAGGACCTACGAGCAGTACTTC
CDR3aa: CASSLDRTYEQYF

abundance: -
j_gene: TRBJ2-3
len: 14
v_gene: TRBV13
d_gene: TRBD2
CDR3nt: TGTGCCAGCAGCTTAATGGCGGGAGAAGGTACGCAGTATTTT
CDR3aa: CASSLMAGEGTQYF

abundance: -
j_gene: TRBJ2-1
len: 15
v_gene: TRBV13
d_gene: TRBD2
CDR3nt: TGTGCCAGCAGCCCAGCGGGAACCTCTCCCAATGAGCAGTTCTTC
CDR3aa: CASSPAGTSPNEQFF

abundance: -
j_gene: TRBJ2-7
len: 15
v_gene: TRBV27
d_gene: TRBD2
CDR3nt: TGTGCCAGCAGTCCAGGGGGACTAGCACGCTACGAGCAGTACTTC
CDR3aa: CASSPGGLARYEQYF

abundance: -
j_gene: TRBJ2-7
len: 14
v_gene: TRBV2
d_gene: -
CDR3nt: TGTGCCAGCATGGATGGGCAGGGTTTGTACGAGCAGTACTTC
CDR3aa: CASMDGQGLYEQYF

abundance: -
j_gene: TRBJ1-1
len: 14
v_gene: TRBV29-1
d_gene: -
CDR3nt: TGCAGCGTGGACTCGGGACGGCTGAACACTGAAGCTTTCTTT
CDR3aa: CSVDSGRLNTEAFF

abundance: -
j_gene: TRBJ1-5
len: 16
v_gene: TRBV27
d_gene: -
CDR3nt: TGTGCCAGCAGTTTATACCCAACAGGTAGCAATCAGCCCCAGCATTTT
CDR3aa: CASSLYPTGSNQPQHF

abundance: once
j_gene: TRBJ1-3
len: 14
v_gene: TRBV5-6
d_gene: -
CDR3nt: TGTGCCAGCAGCTTCGGGAGCTCTGGAAACACCATATATTTT
CDR3aa: CASSFGSSGNTIYF

abundance: -
j_gene: TRBJ2-2
len: 15
v_gene: TRBV9
d_gene: -
CDR3nt: TGTGCCAGCAGCCCTCAGTTCCCCACAACCGGGGAGCTGTTTTTT
CDR3aa: CASSPQFPTTGELFF